Each of the 29 T cell receptor beta chains below was sequenced from the same sample in a study of blood T cell repertoires in COVID-19. TCRdb keeps only in-frame clones here, not all; method: immunoSEQ multiplex PCR. This table has some 90,000 clones, roughly nine tenths appearing once. The sample comprised peripheral blood. Every receptor here comes from a middle-aged man with acute or convalescent COVID-19.

The CDR3 region has the DNA TGTGCCAGCTGGGACAGGGGCTCCTATAATTCACCCCTCCACTTT. This encodes CASWDRGSYNSPLHF. V and J are TRBV2 and TRBJ1-6; TRBD1 matches 10 bases. This CDR3 has 15 residues. J gave up 0 bases and V 8 bases, and 1 base lay outside the gene matches. In germline, CDR1 is SNHLY, CDR2 FYNNEI. The complete variable domain, with remaining parts taken from reference TRBV2 and TRBJ1-6, reads EPEVTQTPSHQVTQMGQEVILRCVPISNHLYFYWYRQILGQKVEFLVSFYNNEISEKSEIFDDQFSVERPDGSNFTLKIRSTKLEDSAMYFCASWDRGSYNSPLHFGNGTRLTVT.

CDR3 nucleotides: TGTGCCAGCAGTGACCAGACAAGACCCTACGAGCAGTACTTC. It translates to CASSDQTRPYEQYF. The chain has TRBV2 and TRBJ2-7; D is uncertain. The V and J ends lost 3 bases and 2 bases respectively, with 11 bases between them. The CDR3 consists of 14 residues. The germline gives CDR1 SNHLY, CDR2 FYNNEI.

The chain joins TRBV6-2 or TRBV6-3 to TRBJ2-1, with D uncertain. Germline V lookup: CDR1 MNHEY, CDR2 SVGEGT. The V gene lost 4 bases and the J gene lost 7 bases, with 17 bases spanning the gap. This CDR3 has 15 amino acids. This chain's CDR3 is CASSSFQRVGNEQFF. CDR3 coding DNA: TGTGCCAGCAGTTCATTTCAGCGAGTGGGTAATGAGCAGTTCTTC.

The V and J genes are TRBV2 and TRBJ1-2, with a weak D call TRBD1 (6 bases). The CDR3 has 15 residues. Between the trimmed V and J ends, which lost 4 bases and 4 bases, there was a span of 16 bases. Germline CDR1 and CDR2: SNHLY and FYNNEI. The CDR3 region is CASSGTADLGYGYTF. The CDR3 coding sequence is TGTGCCAGCAGTGGGACAGCCGACTTGGGCTATGGCTACACCTTC.

This chain connects TRBV6-1 to TRBJ1-4, with no clear D. This CDR3 region has 15 residues. Trimming removed 3 bases at V and 4 bases at J, with 12 bases between. Germline V gene data show CDR1 as MNHNS and CDR2 as SASEGT. The CDR3 DNA is TGTGCCAGCAGTGACATGGGAGATTATAATGAAAAACTGTTTTTT. It yields the protein CASSDMGDYNEKLFF.

This clone was seen only once. CDR3: CSARGVGGYTF. CDR3 nucleotide sequence: TGCAGTGCCCGAGGAGTGGGTGGCTACACCTTC. This rearrangement joins TRBV20-1 to TRBJ1-2; D is unclear. This CDR3 has 11 residues. The germline V and J ends were trimmed by 6 bases and 7 bases, with 12 bases remaining between them. The V gene's germline CDR1 is DFQATT and CDR2 SNEGSKA (reference sequence).

The genes are TRBV5-4 and TRBJ2-1; the match to TRBD2 covers 8 bases. The CDR3 is 19 amino acids. Germline V gene data show CDR1 as SGHNT and CDR2 as YYREEE (reference sequence). The J segment lost 0 bases and the V segment lost 6 bases, leaving 17 bases of the junction unmatched. CDR3 in amino acids: CASTSGGRTNLGSYNEQFF. CDR3 bases: TGTGCCAGCACCAGCGGGGGCCGTACAAACCTCGGCTCCTACAATGAGCAGTTCTTC.

The chain links TRBV6-1 to TRBJ1-5, with 10 bases fitting TRBD1. Germline V CDR1 and CDR2: MNHNS, SASEGT. With V trimmed by 4 bases and J by 4 bases, 7 bases remained unmatched. The CDR3 is 16 residues long. As DNA, the CDR3 is TGTGCCAGCAGTGGACGGACAGGGGGTAAGAATCAGCCCCAGCATTTT. This translates into CASSGRTGGKNQPQHF.

The chain carries TRBV18 and TRBJ2-6; tentatively, D is TRBD1 (5 bases). The CDR3 has 15 residues. Germline CDR1 and CDR2: KGHSH and LQKENI. V shed 4 bases and J shed 1 base, with 8 bases lying between them. The CDR3 DNA follows: TGTGCCAGCTCACTGTCAGGGTCTGGGGCCAACGTCCTGACTTTC. As protein: CASSLSGSGANVLTF.

The chain joins TRBV6-6 to TRBJ2-6; D perhaps matches TRBD2 (6 bases). The CDR3 is made up of 16 amino acids. V was trimmed by 5 bases and J by 3 bases, leaving 14 bases between them. CDR1 is MNHNY, CDR2 SVGAGI, per germline (reference sequence). CDR3 amino acids: CASSPRRGSGANVLTF. For the CDR3, the DNA is TGTGCCAGCAGTCCCCGTCGGGGGAGTGGGGCCAACGTCCTGACTTTC.

The chain combines TRBV6-2 or TRBV6-3 with TRBJ1-5; perhaps TRBD1 as D (6 bases). Germline CDR1 MNHEY, CDR2 SVGEGT. V lost 7 bases to trimming and J lost 4 bases, with 17 bases between them. This CDR3 contains 15 residues. DNA of the CDR3: TGTGCCAGCAACCCCACACCACAGGGAAATCAGCCCCAGCATTTT. Amino acids: CASNPTPQGNQPQHF.

The chain is built from TRBV2 and TRBJ1-5; a weak D match, TRBD1 (5 bases). The CDR3 runs 14 residues. Trimming took 6 bases from V and 0 from J, leaving 9 bases between them. Germline loops: CDR1 SNHLY, CDR2 FYNNEI. This chain's CDR3 is CASRETDSNQPQHF. The CDR3 DNA sequence: TGTGCCAGCAGGGAGACAGATAGCAATCAGCCCCAGCATTTT.

The rearrangement links TRBV28 to TRBJ2-1; no reliable D call. The ends were cut back, 5 bases at V and 8 bases at J, with 4 bases in the middle. CDR1 and CDR2 from the germline V gene are MDHEN and SYDVKM. The CDR3 has 10 amino acids. This CDR3 reads CASSVDEQFF. The CDR3 nucleotides are TGTGCCAGCAGTGTCGATGAGCAGTTCTTC.

The chain carries TRBV5-1 and TRBJ2-2; 10 nucleotides align to TRBD2. Trimming at V came to 3 bases and at J to 5 bases, leaving 7 bases not matched to a gene. Germline CDR1 SGHRS, CDR2 YFSETQ. CDR3 length: 16 residues. This chain's CDR3 is CASSYLSGGQTGELFF. Here the CDR3 DNA reads TGCGCCAGCAGCTACCTTAGCGGGGGGCAAACCGGGGAGCTGTTTTTT.

This clone has more than one count but fewer than ten. The chain carries TRBV6-6 and TRBJ2-1; 7 bases are a match to TRBD2. CDR3 length: 15 residues. CDR1 and CDR2 (germline): MNHNY, SVGAGI (reference sequence). V was clipped by 2 bases and J by 8 bases; unmatched bases: 9. DNA for the CDR3: TGTGCCAGCAGTTACCGTATGTCTAGCGGAGATGAGCAGTTCTTC. Its protein product is CASSYRMSSGDEQFF.

The V and J genes are TRBV9 and TRBJ1-1, with D perhaps TRBD1 (5 bases). Between the trimmed V and J ends, which lost 0 bases and 8 bases, there was a span of 11 bases. Germline CDR1 reads SGDLS; CDR2 reads YYNGEE. The CDR3 length is 13 residues. The chain's CDR3 is CASSVAPDREAFF. The CDR3 DNA follows: TGTGCCAGCAGCGTAGCACCCGACAGAGAAGCTTTCTTT. The variable domain in full, completed from reference TRBV9 and TRBJ1-1, reads DSGVTQTPKHLITATGQRVTLRCSPRSGDLSVYWYQQSLDQGLQFLIQYYNGEERAKGNILERFSAQQFPDLHSELNLSSLELGDSALYFCASSVAPDREAFFGQGTRLTVV.

The gene calls are TRBV29-1 and TRBJ1-2; D may be TRBD1 (5 bases). Germline-derived CDR1 and CDR2 are SQVTM and ANQGSEA. The CDR3 is 14 amino acids. Trimming pared 5 bases from V and 6 bases from J, leaving 19 bases between. The CDR3 region is CSVTDQGILDGYTF. The CDR3 nucleotides read TGCAGCGTTACTGATCAGGGAATATTGGATGGCTACACCTTC. The variable domain in full, with the rest retrieved from reference TRBV29-1 and TRBJ1-2, is SAVISQKPSRDICQRGTSLTIQCQVDSQVTMMFWYRQQPGQSLTLIATANQGSEATYESGFVIDKFPISRPNLTFSTLTVSNMSPEDSSIYLCSVTDQGILDGYTFGSGTRLTVV.

The CDR3 sequence is CASSYTGNQPQHF. DNA of the CDR3: TGTGCCAGCAGTTATACAGGGAATCAGCCCCAGCATTTT. This chain uses TRBV5-8 with TRBJ1-5, with a possible D match to TRBD1 (6 bases). CDR3 size: 13 residues. CDR1 is SGHTS and CDR2 is YDEGEE in the germline V gene. Trimming cost V 5 bases and J 4 bases, with 10 bases left between them.

The J gene is TRBJ2-7, the V gene TRBV23-1, with D perhaps TRBD1 (6 bases). TRBV23-1 is an ORF, and what it does is uncertain. Between the trimmed V and J ends, which lost 0 bases and 4 bases, there was a span of 25 bases. CDR3 size: 19 residues. The CDR3 protein is CASSQSMGQQRDPSYEQYV. DNA for the CDR3: TGCGCCAGCAGTCAATCGATGGGACAACAACGTGACCCGAGTTACGAGCAGTACGTC.

The genes are TRBV7-2 and TRBJ1-4; 9 bases line up with TRBD1. Germline CDR1 and CDR2: SGHTA and FQGNSA. The CDR3 is made up of 14 amino acids. Losses at the gene ends were 5 bases for V and 7 bases for J; bases not matched to a gene: 5. The CDR3 DNA reads as TGTGCCAGCAGCCCGGACAGGGGTGGTGAAAAACTGTTTTTT. Translating it yields CASSPDRGGEKLFF.

V gene TRBV28 combines with J gene TRBJ1-5, with TRBD1 matching 9 bases. This CDR3 has 16 residues. CDR1 and CDR2 from the germline V gene are MDHEN and SYDVKM. V lost 3 bases, J lost 6 bases, and 9 bases stayed unmatched. CDR3 sequence (DNA): TGTGCCAGCAGTTTTTTGGGGACAGGGCTGATTCAGCCCCAGCATTTT. It translates to CASSFLGTGLIQPQHF.

This chain joins TRBV19 and TRBJ1-6; 8 bases are shared with TRBD1. V trimming: 8 bases; J trimming: 6 bases; junction bases outside the gene matches: 12. The CDR3 extends over 16 amino acids. Germline V lookup: CDR1 LNHDA, CDR2 SQIVND (reference sequence). The CDR3 DNA reads as TGTGCCAGTTCCGCGGGACAGGTTCCGGTTAATTCACCCCTCCACTTT. It codes for CASSAGQVPVNSPLHF.

The genes are TRBV2 and TRBJ2-3; 10 bases are shared with TRBD2. This CDR3 spans 15 amino acids. The germline V gene has CDR1 SNHLY and CDR2 FYNNEI. V lost 5 bases, J lost 2 bases, and 4 bases stayed unmatched. The CDR3 coding sequence is TGTGCCAGCAGTATAGCGGGGGGAAACACAGATACGCAGTATTTT. Protein: CASSIAGGNTDTQYF.

The J gene is TRBJ2-5, the V gene TRBV29-1; TRBD1 matches 10 bases. The CDR3 totals 14 residues. Per the germline V gene, CDR1 is SQVTM and CDR2 is ANQGSEA. CDR3 sequence: CGVVGQGLQETQYF. DNA for the CDR3: TGCGGGGTTGTGGGACAGGGGCTCCAAGAGACCCAGTACTTC.

A single count supports this clone. This sequence joins TRBV7-2 and TRBJ2-1; 14 bases are shared with TRBD2. V lost 7 bases to trimming and J lost 0 bases; unmatched junction nucleotides: 8. This CDR3 has 18 residues. Germline assignment: CDR1 SGHTA and CDR2 FQGNSA. The CDR3 reads CASTRTSGGFPSYNEQFF. For the CDR3, the DNA is TGTGCCAGCACCCGGACTAGCGGGGGGTTCCCCTCCTACAATGAGCAGTTCTTC.

J is TRBJ2-1 and V is TRBV6-5, with TRBD2 matching 12 bases. CDR1 MNHEY and CDR2 SVGAGI come from the germline V gene. The CDR3 extends over 14 amino acids. V lost 8 bases and J lost 8; bases outside the gene matches: 7. The CDR3 here is CASQTSGGADEQFF. CDR3 sequence (DNA): TGTGCCAGCCAGACTAGCGGGGGTGCGGATGAGCAGTTCTTC.

The V gene is TRBV6-5, the J gene TRBJ1-4; tentative D call: TRBD1 (6 bases). Trimming took off 6 bases at V and 6 bases at J, with 14 bases between the two ends. The germline V gene encodes CDR1 MNHEY and CDR2 SVGAGI. The CDR3 consists of 14 residues. CDR3 sequence reads: CASRETGLDEKLFF. The CDR3 DNA sequence: TGTGCCAGCAGAGAGACAGGATTGGATGAAAAACTGTTTTTT.

The rearrangement links TRBV7-8 to TRBJ1-3; D call uncertain. Trimming shortened V by 1 base and J by 7 bases, and 8 bases separated the two germline ends. Germline CDR1 is SGHVS and CDR2 is FQNEAQ. The CDR3 sequence is 13 residues long. CDR3: CASSLVQRNTIYF. For the CDR3, the DNA is TGTGCCAGCAGCTTAGTTCAACGGAACACCATATATTTT.

The chain has TRBV5-1 and TRBJ2-7, with TRBD1 matching over 9 bases. V lost 0 bases, J lost 1 base, and 2 bases stayed unmatched. CDR3 length: 15 amino acids. Germline V lookup: CDR1 SGHRS, CDR2 YFSETQ. CDR3 DNA sequence: TGCGCCAGCAGCTTGGGAGGACAGGGGTCCTACGAGCAGTACTTC. It is translated as CASSLGGQGSYEQYF. The whole variable domain, filled in from reference TRBV5-1 and TRBJ2-7, reads KAGVTQTPRYLIKTRGQQVTLSCSPISGHRSVSWYQQTPGQGLQFLFEYFSETQRNKGNFPGRFSGRQFSNSRSEMNVSTLELGDSALYLCASSLGGQGSYEQYFGPGTRLTVT.